This T cell receptor (beta chain) was found in a study of blood T cell repertoires in COVID-19. Per the germline V gene, CDR1 is SGHRS and CDR2 is YFSETQ. Trimming cost V 3 bases and J 5 bases, with 18 bases left between them. The CDR3 is 15 amino acids. The table came from immunoSEQ multiplex PCR; TCRdb's copy has only in-frame clones and leaves some out. Among about 140,000 clones listed, about 70% were seen once. Input material: peripheral blood. The TCR sequence derives from a man at least 80 years old with acute or convalescent COVID-19. This chain links TRBV5-1 with TRBJ2-7; TRBD2 is a possible D gene (5 bases). The CDR3 bases are TGCGCCAGCAGCTCACTACGGACTGGGTCCAACGAGCAGTACTTC. The encoded protein is CASSSLRTGSNEQYF.